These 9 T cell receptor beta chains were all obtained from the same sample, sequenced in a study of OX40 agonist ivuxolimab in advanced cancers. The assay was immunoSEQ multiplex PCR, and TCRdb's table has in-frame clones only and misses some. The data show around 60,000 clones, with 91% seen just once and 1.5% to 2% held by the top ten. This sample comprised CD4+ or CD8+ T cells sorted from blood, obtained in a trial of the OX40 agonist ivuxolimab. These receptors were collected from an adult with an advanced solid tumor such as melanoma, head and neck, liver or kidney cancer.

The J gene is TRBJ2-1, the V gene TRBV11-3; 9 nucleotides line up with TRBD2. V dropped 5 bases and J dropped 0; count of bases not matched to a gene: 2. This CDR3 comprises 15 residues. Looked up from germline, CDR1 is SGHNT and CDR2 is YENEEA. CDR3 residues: CASSRSGSSYNEQFF. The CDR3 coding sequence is TGTGCCAGCAGCCGTAGCGGGAGCTCCTACAATGAGCAGTTCTTC.

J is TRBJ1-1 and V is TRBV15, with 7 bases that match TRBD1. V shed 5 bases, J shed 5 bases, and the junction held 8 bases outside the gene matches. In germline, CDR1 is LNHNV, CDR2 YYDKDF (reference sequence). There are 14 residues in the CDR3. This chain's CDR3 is CATSQGRGRTEAFF. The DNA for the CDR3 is TGTGCCACCAGCCAAGGAAGGGGGCGGACTGAAGCTTTCTTT.

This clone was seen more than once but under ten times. CDR3 protein: CASSQQGMTEAFF. CDR3 nucleotides: TGTGCCAGCAGCCAACAGGGGATGACTGAAGCTTTCTTT. The gene calls are TRBV2 and TRBJ1-1; 7 bases fit TRBD1. Germline V gene sequence: CDR1 SNHLY, CDR2 FYNNEI. The CDR3 sequence is 13 residues long. V was clipped by 6 bases and J by 5 bases; unmatched bases: 6.

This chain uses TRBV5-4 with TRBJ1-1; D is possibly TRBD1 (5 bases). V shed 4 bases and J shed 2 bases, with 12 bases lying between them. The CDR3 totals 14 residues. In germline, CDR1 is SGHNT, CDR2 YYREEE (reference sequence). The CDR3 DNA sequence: TGTGCCAGCAGCGACGGACAACCCAACACTGAAGCTTTCTTT. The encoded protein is CASSDGQPNTEAFF.

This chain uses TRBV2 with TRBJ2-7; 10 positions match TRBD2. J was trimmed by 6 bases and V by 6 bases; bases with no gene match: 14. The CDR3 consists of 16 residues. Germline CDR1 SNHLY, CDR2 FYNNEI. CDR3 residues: CASSRLGLADVGEQYF. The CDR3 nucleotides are TGTGCCAGCAGCCGACTCGGACTAGCGGACGTCGGCGAGCAGTACTTC.

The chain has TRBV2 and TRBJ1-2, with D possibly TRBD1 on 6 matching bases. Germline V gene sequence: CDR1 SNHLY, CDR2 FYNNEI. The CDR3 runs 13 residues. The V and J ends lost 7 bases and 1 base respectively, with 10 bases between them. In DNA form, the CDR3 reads TGTGCCAGCAACCGACAGGATAACTATGGCTACACCTTC. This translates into CASNRQDNYGYTF.

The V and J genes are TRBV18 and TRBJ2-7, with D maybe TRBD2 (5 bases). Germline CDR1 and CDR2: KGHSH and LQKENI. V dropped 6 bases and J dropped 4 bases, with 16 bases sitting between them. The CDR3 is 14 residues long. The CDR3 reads CASSHDSDLYEQYF. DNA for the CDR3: TGTGCCAGCTCCCACGATAGCGACCTTTACGAGCAGTACTTC. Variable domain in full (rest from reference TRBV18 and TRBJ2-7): NAGVMQNPRHLVRRRGQEARLRCSPMKGHSHVYWYRQLPEEGLKFMVYLQKENIIDESGMPKERFSAEFPKEGPSILRIQQVVRGDSAAYFCASSHDSDLYEQYFGPGTRLTVT.

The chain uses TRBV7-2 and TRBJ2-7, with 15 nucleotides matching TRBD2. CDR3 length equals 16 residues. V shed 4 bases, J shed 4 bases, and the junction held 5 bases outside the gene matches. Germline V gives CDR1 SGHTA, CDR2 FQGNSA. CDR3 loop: CASSSRTSGRVYEQYF. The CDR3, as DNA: TGTGCCAGCAGCTCGCGGACTAGCGGGAGGGTTTACGAGCAGTACTTC.

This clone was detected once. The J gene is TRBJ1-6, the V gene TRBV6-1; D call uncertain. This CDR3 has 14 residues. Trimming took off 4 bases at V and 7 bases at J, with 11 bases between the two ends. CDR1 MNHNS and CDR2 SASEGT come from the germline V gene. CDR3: CASSAGMENSPLHF. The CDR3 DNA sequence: TGTGCCAGCAGTGCCGGGATGGAAAATTCACCCCTCCACTTT.